A selection of T cell receptor beta chains follows, all from one sample in a study of blood T cells in healthy people across ages. MiXCR, run by TCRdb on the 5' RACE reads, gives a single entry per CDR3 protein. The sample holds hundreds of thousands of distinct CDR3 sequences, roughly 64% seen once. Sequenced sample: blood. The receptors stem from a man aged 25 to 40 in good health. CDR3s include the opening cysteine and the closing phenylalanine or tryptophan. The D gene is left open where the match is weak. Expanded clones are given a class, and other clones once, few, many or no size at all.

J gene: TRBJ2-1; D gene: NA; V gene: TRBV20-1; clone size: NA; CDR3 DNA: TGCAGTGCCCCCAGGCGTTACAATGAGCAGTTCTTC; CDR3 protein: CSAPRRYNEQFF
J gene: TRBJ2-7; D gene: TRBD2; V gene: TRBV7-6; clone size: NA; CDR3 DNA: TGTGCCAGCAGCCAGACTAGCACCCTCTACGAGCAGTACTTC; CDR3 protein: CASSQTSTLYEQYF
J gene: TRBJ1-2; D gene: NA; V gene: TRBV20-1; clone size: once; CDR3 DNA: TGCAGTGGACTTTATGGCTACACCTTC; CDR3 protein: CSGLYGYTF
J gene: TRBJ2-7; D gene: NA; V gene: TRBV10-3; clone size: NA; CDR3 DNA: TGTGCCATCAGGGGCGGGGAGATATACGAGCAGTACTTC; CDR3 protein: CAIRGGEIYEQYF
J gene: TRBJ2-1; D gene: NA; V gene: TRBV24-1; clone size: few; CDR3 DNA: TGTGCCACCAGTGATCCCCTCGTCGTTCGGGGTGAGCAGTTCTTC; CDR3 protein: CATSDPLVVRGEQFF
J gene: TRBJ1-4; D gene: TRBD1; V gene: TRBV15; clone size: NA; CDR3 DNA: TGTGCCACCAGAGGGACAGCCGGGAATGAAAAACTGTTTTTT; CDR3 protein: CATRGTAGNEKLFF
J gene: TRBJ2-4; D gene: TRBD1; V gene: TRBV20-1; clone size: few; CDR3 DNA: TGCAGTGCTAGCGGGGTAGGGACAGGGGCCTTGAACATTCAGTACTTC; CDR3 protein: CSASGVGTGALNIQYF
J gene: TRBJ2-2; D gene: NA; V gene: TRBV6-5; clone size: NA; CDR3 DNA: TGTGCCAGCAGAGTGGGCCAGTTCAACACCGGGGAGCTGTTTTTT; CDR3 protein: CASRVGQFNTGELFF
J gene: TRBJ2-5; D gene: TRBD2; V gene: TRBV11-2; clone size: NA; CDR3 DNA: TGTGCCAGCAGCTTAGAAGGGAGTAGCGGGCCGTCGGGGACCCAGTACTTC; CDR3 protein: CASSLEGSSGPSGTQYF
J gene: TRBJ1-2; D gene: TRBD1; V gene: TRBV20-1; clone size: once; CDR3 DNA: TGCAGTGGACAGGGCCAGGGTAACTATGGCTACACCTTC; CDR3 protein: CSGQGQGNYGYTF
J gene: TRBJ1-4; D gene: NA; V gene: TRBV12-3/TRBV12-4; clone size: NA; CDR3 DNA: TGTGCCAGCAGTCTAGACAGGATTAATGAAAAACTGTTTTTT; CDR3 protein: CASSLDRINEKLFF
J gene: TRBJ2-7; D gene: TRBD2; V gene: TRBV2; clone size: NA; CDR3 DNA: TGTGCCAGCAGATTACGAGCGGGAGTTTGGGAGCAGTACTTC; CDR3 protein: CASRLRAGVWEQYF
J gene: TRBJ1-2; D gene: NA; V gene: TRBV5-1; clone size: NA; CDR3 DNA: TGCGCCAGCAGCTTGAGTAGCAACTTTAACTATGGCTACACCTTC; CDR3 protein: CASSLSSNFNYGYTF
J gene: TRBJ2-3; D gene: NA; V gene: TRBV5-1; clone size: few; CDR3 DNA: TGCGCCAGCAGCTTGGAGGGGGCCTCGGGGGCGCTCAGTACGCAGTATTTT; CDR3 protein: CASSLEGASGALSTQYF
J gene: TRBJ2-4; D gene: NA; V gene: TRBV5-5; clone size: few; CDR3 DNA: TGTGCCAGCAGCTTGTTCGCGGGCGAGTACTTC; CDR3 protein: CASSLFAGEYF
J gene: TRBJ2-5; D gene: TRBD1; V gene: TRBV29-1; clone size: NA; CDR3 DNA: TGCAGCGTTGAATACAGGGGACAGGGACAGGCAAGGCGTCCGGAGACCCAGTACTTC; CDR3 protein: CSVEYRGQGQARRPETQYF
J gene: TRBJ1-2; D gene: TRBD1; V gene: TRBV27; clone size: NA; CDR3 DNA: TGTGCCAGCAGTTTAAGGGCCCAGGGGGGAAACTATGGCTACACCTTC; CDR3 protein: CASSLRAQGGNYGYTF
J gene: TRBJ2-5; D gene: TRBD2; V gene: TRBV7-2; clone size: NA; CDR3 DNA: TGTGCCAGCAGCTCCGGGACTAGCGGGGCGCAAGAGACCCAGTACTTC; CDR3 protein: CASSSGTSGAQETQYF
J gene: TRBJ2-1; D gene: NA; V gene: TRBV7-9; clone size: few; CDR3 DNA: TGTGCCAGCAGCTCCACATATGGGGGTTTCGGTTACAATGAGCAGTTCTTC; CDR3 protein: CASSSTYGGFGYNEQFF
J gene: TRBJ2-7; D gene: TRBD1; V gene: TRBV7-9; clone size: NA; CDR3 DNA: TGTGCCAGCAGTCTAATAAGGACAGGGAACATCGAGCAGTACTTC; CDR3 protein: CASSLIRTGNIEQYF
J gene: TRBJ2-6; D gene: NA; V gene: TRBV5-1; clone size: NA; CDR3 DNA: TGCGCCAGCAGCTTGATCTCCTCCGGAGGGGCCAACGTCCTGACTTTC; CDR3 protein: CASSLISSGGANVLTF
J gene: TRBJ2-7; D gene: TRBD2; V gene: TRBV3-1; clone size: NA; CDR3 DNA: TGTGCCAGCAGCCAGATCAGGACTAGCGGGGCCTACGAGCAGTACTTC; CDR3 protein: CASSQIRTSGAYEQYF
J gene: TRBJ2-1; D gene: NA; V gene: TRBV27; clone size: NA; CDR3 DNA: TGTGCCAGCAGTTTTGGGACCCGATCGGCTACTCAGTTCTTC; CDR3 protein: CASSFGTRSATQFF
J gene: TRBJ2-5; D gene: NA; V gene: TRBV20-1; clone size: NA; CDR3 DNA: TGCAGTGCTAGGTATCGGGCGGGAATGGGGACCCAGTACTTC; CDR3 protein: CSARYRAGMGTQYF
J gene: TRBJ2-3; D gene: TRBD2; V gene: TRBV7-2; clone size: NA; CDR3 DNA: TGTGCCAGCAGCTTAACCCCTTCTGGGACTAGCTATTCTACGCAGTATTTT; CDR3 protein: CASSLTPSGTSYSTQYF
J gene: TRBJ2-7; D gene: NA; V gene: TRBV18; clone size: NA; CDR3 DNA: TGTGCCAGCTCACCAGCGTTGACTATGATGTACGAGCAGTACTTC; CDR3 protein: CASSPALTMMYEQYF
J gene: TRBJ2-1; D gene: NA; V gene: TRBV5-1; clone size: NA; CDR3 DNA: TGCGCCAGCAGCTTGCGGGGACCGCGAGGTGAGCAGTTCTTC; CDR3 protein: CASSLRGPRGEQFF
J gene: TRBJ2-5; D gene: NA; V gene: TRBV6-1; clone size: NA; CDR3 DNA: TGTGCCAGCAGTGACGTAGAGTTCCAAGAGACCCAGTACTTC; CDR3 protein: CASSDVEFQETQYF
J gene: TRBJ2-2; D gene: NA; V gene: TRBV6-1; clone size: NA; CDR3 DNA: TGTGCCAGCAGTCCAAGGAAGAACACCGGGGAGCTGTTTTTT; CDR3 protein: CASSPRKNTGELFF
J gene: TRBJ2-5; D gene: NA; V gene: TRBV12-3/TRBV12-4; clone size: few; CDR3 DNA: TGTGCCAGCAGTCAAAGTGGTAGGGTTTGGAGCCAAGAGACCCAGTACTTC; CDR3 protein: CASSQSGRVWSQETQYF
J gene: TRBJ2-3; D gene: NA; V gene: TRBV4-2; clone size: few; CDR3 DNA: TGTGCCAGCAGCCAAGACCAGGGGGATACGCAGTATTTT; CDR3 protein: CASSQDQGDTQYF
J gene: TRBJ2-6; D gene: NA; V gene: TRBV28; clone size: NA; CDR3 DNA: TGTGCCAGCACACGGCGATCTGGGGCCAACGTCCTGACTTTC; CDR3 protein: CASTRRSGANVLTF
J gene: TRBJ1-2; D gene: TRBD1; V gene: TRBV3-1; clone size: NA; CDR3 DNA: TGTGCCAGCAGCCAAGTTAAGGGACAGAGGAGTGGCTACACCTTC; CDR3 protein: CASSQVKGQRSGYTF
J gene: TRBJ2-5; D gene: TRBD2; V gene: TRBV4-2; clone size: few; CDR3 DNA: TGTGCCAGCAGCCTGGAAAGCGGGGGGAGTTTAGAGACCCAGTACTTC; CDR3 protein: CASSLESGGSLETQYF
J gene: TRBJ2-7; D gene: TRBD1; V gene: TRBV27; clone size: few; CDR3 DNA: TGTGCCAGCAGTATACTCCCCCTGACAGGGGGCTATGGGTACGAGCAGTACTTC; CDR3 protein: CASSILPLTGGYGYEQYF
J gene: TRBJ2-1; D gene: TRBD1; V gene: TRBV2; clone size: NA; CDR3 DNA: TGTGCCAGCAGTGAACGTCCGGGACAGCCAAACAATGAGCAGTTCTTC; CDR3 protein: CASSERPGQPNNEQFF
J gene: TRBJ2-3; D gene: NA; V gene: TRBV29-1; clone size: NA; CDR3 DNA: NA; CDR3 protein: CSGVAGGSRARYF
J gene: TRBJ2-1; D gene: NA; V gene: TRBV7-2; clone size: few; CDR3 DNA: TGTGCCAGCAGCTTGGCCGCCCCAGGGAACCGCCCGAGCTCCTACAATGAGCAGTTCTTC; CDR3 protein: CASSLAAPGNRPSSYNEQFF
J gene: TRBJ2-1; D gene: TRBD1; V gene: TRBV6-5; clone size: NA; CDR3 DNA: TGTGCCAGCAGTACAACAGGGGATTGGCAGTTCTTC; CDR3 protein: CASSTTGDWQFF
J gene: TRBJ2-7; D gene: TRBD1; V gene: TRBV6-5; clone size: NA; CDR3 DNA: TGTGCCAGCAGTCGTACCCGGGACAGGGGGTCCTACGAGCAGTACTTC; CDR3 protein: CASSRTRDRGSYEQYF
J gene: TRBJ2-1; D gene: NA; V gene: TRBV27; clone size: NA; CDR3 DNA: TGTGCCAGCAGTTCGGCACAGGGCATAGACAATGAGCAGTTCTTC; CDR3 protein: CASSSAQGIDNEQFF